This T cell receptor beta chain was found in a study of OX40 agonist ivuxolimab in advanced cancers. Sequencing used immunoSEQ multiplex PCR; TCRdb keeps in-frame clones, though not all of them. The sample carries some 67,000 clones, more than 65% recorded once. This TCR came from an adult with an advanced solid tumor such as melanoma, head and neck, liver or kidney cancer. Sequencing was performed on CD4+ or CD8+ T cells sorted from blood, taken in a trial of the OX40 agonist ivuxolimab.

The CDR3 DNA sequence: TGTGCCAGTAGTCCTTGGACAGGGGATAGCAATCAGCCCCAGCATTTT. This translates into CASSPWTGDSNQPQHF. The chain has TRBV19 and TRBJ1-5; TRBD1 agrees at 9 bases. Per the germline V gene, CDR1 is LNHDA and CDR2 is SQIVND (reference sequence). V was clipped by 5 bases and J by 0 bases; unmatched bases: 5. The CDR3 runs to 16 residues.